This passage covers 3 T cell receptor beta chains from one sample sequenced in a study of OX40 agonist ivuxolimab in advanced cancers. Assay: immunoSEQ multiplex PCR; the TCRdb copy retains only in-frame clones and omits some. This table holds about 64,000 clones, 80% to 90% found once. Sequencing was performed on CD4+ or CD8+ T cells sorted from blood, taken in a trial of the OX40 agonist ivuxolimab. These receptor sequences come from an adult with an advanced solid tumor such as melanoma, head and neck, liver or kidney cancer.

This chain uses TRBV27 with TRBJ1-5; 12 positions agree with TRBD1. The V segment lost 6 bases and the J segment 0 bases; nucleotides outside the gene matches: 6. Germline loops: CDR1 MNHEY, CDR2 SMNVEV (reference sequence). CDR3 size: 17 residues. Here the CDR3 reads CASSPGTGGRSNQPQHF. The DNA for the CDR3 is TGTGCCAGCAGCCCCGGGACAGGGGGCCGTAGCAATCAGCCCCAGCATTTT.

In its sample, this clone was seen a few times. The genes are TRBV9 and TRBJ2-7; 12 bases line up with TRBD1. Germline assignment: CDR1 SGDLS and CDR2 YYNGEE. This CDR3 contains 15 residues. J was trimmed by 2 bases and V by 4 bases; bases with no gene match: 4. The CDR3 loop reads CASSQGTGGPYEQYF. CDR3 in DNA: TGTGCCAGCAGCCAAGGGACAGGGGGCCCCTACGAGCAGTACTTC.

This clone was observed a few times. The chain carries TRBV4-1 and TRBJ2-4, with 7 bases matching TRBD1. With V trimmed by 4 bases and J by 3 bases, 6 bases remained unmatched. CDR1 MGHRA and CDR2 YSYEKL come from the germline V gene. This CDR3 contains 15 residues. This CDR3 is CASSPTGALKNIQYF. The CDR3 DNA reads as TGCGCCAGCAGCCCTACAGGGGCGCTCAAAAACATTCAGTACTTC.